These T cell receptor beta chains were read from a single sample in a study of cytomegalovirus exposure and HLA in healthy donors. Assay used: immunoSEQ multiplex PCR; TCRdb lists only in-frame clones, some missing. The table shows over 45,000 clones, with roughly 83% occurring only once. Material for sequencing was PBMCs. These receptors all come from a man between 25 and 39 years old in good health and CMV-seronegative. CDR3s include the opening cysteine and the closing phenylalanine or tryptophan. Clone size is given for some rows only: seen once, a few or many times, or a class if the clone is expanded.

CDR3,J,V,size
CASSPGQGDEQYF,TRBJ2-7,TRBV11-3,.
CASSRTIAGGNEQFF,TRBJ2-1,TRBV7-2,.
CSSSPWLAGGVLYNEQFF,TRBJ2-1,TRBV7-9,once
CASSLARQASYEQYF,TRBJ2-7,TRBV7-6,.
CASRAGGTYEQYF,TRBJ2-7,TRBV6-5,few
CASSSGLAPQTQYF,TRBJ2-5,TRBV7-8,.
CASSWEGGGVNEQFF,TRBJ2-1,TRBV5-4,once
CASNPGQNSGANVLTF,TRBJ2-6,TRBV9,.
CASSSTGAYEQYF,TRBJ2-7,TRBV6-6,.
CASSTSGPYEQYF,TRBJ2-7,TRBV7-2,.
CASSFVGGEQFF,TRBJ2-1,TRBV7-9,.
CASSPRLLQETQYF,TRBJ2-5,TRBV18,.
CSVETGLNYGYTF,TRBJ1-2,TRBV29-1,.
CASSSTGRYQPQHF,TRBJ1-5,TRBV5-6,few
CASSQVEPRGEQYF,TRBJ2-7,TRBV4-1,.
CASSLAGVNEQFF,TRBJ2-1,TRBV6-5,.
CASGLTRQRVSNQPQHF,TRBJ1-5,TRBV12-5,medium-sized
CASSPPRGSGNTIYF,TRBJ1-3,TRBV6-1,.
CASSIVGDRDEAFF,TRBJ1-1,TRBV19,.
CASSYSSLSETQYF,TRBJ2-5,TRBV6-6,.
CASSYSSGDNSPLHF,TRBJ1-6,TRBV6-5,.
CASSYLLAGTGFNSPLHF,TRBJ1-6,TRBV11-2,.
CATTYGGSGSYNEQFF,TRBJ2-1,TRBV5-4,.
CASSRKGGVAEAFF,TRBJ1-1,TRBV5-8,.
CASSLTGSTTNEKLFF,TRBJ1-4,TRBV5-6,.
CASSLGTGPYNEQFF,TRBJ2-1,TRBV5-1,.
CASSAGEPTLPYEQFF,TRBJ2-1,TRBV5-4,.
CASSSPTGQNTGELFF,TRBJ2-2,TRBV7-2,.
CASLRIAQGRGTDTQYF,TRBJ2-3,TRBV18,.
CAWRESSGELFF,TRBJ2-2,TRBV30,few
CASSLRGLAGGPVHTDTQYF,TRBJ2-3,TRBV27,.
CASRRGYNEQFF,TRBJ2-1,TRBV5-1,.
CASSFLSPTLNYGYTF,TRBJ1-2,TRBV5-6,.
CASSRGGGTSSYEQYF,TRBJ2-7,TRBV18,.
CASSLGPGNIQYF,TRBJ2-4,TRBV7-2,.
CASSSDRGPDYGYTF,TRBJ1-2,TRBV7-9,.
CASSYQGSIYGYTF,TRBJ1-2,TRBV6-6,.
CASSQTEGNTEAFF,TRBJ1-1,TRBV7-2,.
CASSFKRTSSYNEQFF,TRBJ2-1,TRBV11-3,.
CASSYSNRAGEQYF,TRBJ2-7,TRBV6-5,.
CASSLGVYEQYF,TRBJ2-7,TRBV14,.
CASSPPLTGGHYGYTF,TRBJ1-2,TRBV18,.
CASSLGRGLYEQYF,TRBJ2-7,TRBV27,few
CATQGTAGTYEQYF,TRBJ2-7,TRBV27,.
CASSRRASGRYTGELFF,TRBJ2-2,TRBV7-2,.
CASSEYVTPYPSTDTQYF,TRBJ2-3,TRBV6-1,.
CASSFYGELFF,TRBJ2-2,TRBV7-8,.
CAISEGQGETDTQYF,TRBJ2-3,TRBV10-3,few
CASSPVAGGGTDTQYF,TRBJ2-3,TRBV5-6,.
CASSLIGGDSYNEQFF,TRBJ2-1,TRBV7-6,.